This entry concerns a single T cell receptor beta chain. The antigen is not known. The data were taken from a study of T cells after yellow fever vaccination. Turning to the study itself: Researchers used SMART-Seq v4 Ultra Low Input to prepare fractions that had low cell numbers. Study conclusions and caveats: Just a small share of clonotypes turned up in the CD4 compartment as well as the CD8 compartment. Re-detected after boosting: most primary clones, 96% of CD4 and roughly 88% of CD8.

TCR cDNA, made by 5'RACE template switching, carried an added universal primer site and UMIs. From the 5' RACE reads, TCRdb called clonotypes with MiXCR, one entry per CDR3 protein. Here the sample spans 300,000 to 400,000 distinct CDR3 sequences, around 13% being singletons. CDR1 and CDR2 (germline): SQVTM, ANQGSEA. The CDR3 loop spans 13 amino acids. V gave up 4 bases and J gave up 4 bases, with 13 bases separating them. This clonotype originated in a young man who received the YFV17D yellow fever vaccine. The sample here was CD4+ T cells sorted from PBMCs, taken 15 days after the yellow fever booster vaccination. The chain is built from TRBV29-1 and TRBJ2-5, with D maybe TRBD1 (5 bases). CDR3 sequence (DNA): TGCAGCGTTGCAGCTGGGGCTTTAGAGACCCAGTACTTC. Its translation: CSVAAGALETQYF.